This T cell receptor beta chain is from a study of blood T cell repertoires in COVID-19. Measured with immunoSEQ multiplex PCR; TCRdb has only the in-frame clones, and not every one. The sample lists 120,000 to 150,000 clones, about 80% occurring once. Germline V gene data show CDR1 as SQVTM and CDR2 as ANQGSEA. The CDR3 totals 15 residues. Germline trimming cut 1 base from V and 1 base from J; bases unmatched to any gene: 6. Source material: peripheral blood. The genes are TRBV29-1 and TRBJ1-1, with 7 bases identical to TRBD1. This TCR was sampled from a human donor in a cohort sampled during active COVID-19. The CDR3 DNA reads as TGCAGCGTTGAAGTAGACACAGGGGCGAACACTGAAGCTTTCTTT. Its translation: CSVEVDTGANTEAFF.